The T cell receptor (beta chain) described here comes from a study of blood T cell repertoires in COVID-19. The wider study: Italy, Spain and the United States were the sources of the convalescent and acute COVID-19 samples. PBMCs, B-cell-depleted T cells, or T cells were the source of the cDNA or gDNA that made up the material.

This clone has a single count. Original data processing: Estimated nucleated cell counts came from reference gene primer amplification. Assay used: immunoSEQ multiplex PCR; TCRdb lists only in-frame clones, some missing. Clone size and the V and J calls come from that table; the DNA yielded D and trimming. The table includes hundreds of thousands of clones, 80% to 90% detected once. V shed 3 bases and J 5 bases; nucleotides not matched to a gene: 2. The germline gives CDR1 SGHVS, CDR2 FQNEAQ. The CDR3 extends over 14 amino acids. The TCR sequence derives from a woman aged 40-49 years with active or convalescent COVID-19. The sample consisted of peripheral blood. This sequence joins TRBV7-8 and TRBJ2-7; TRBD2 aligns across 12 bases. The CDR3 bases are TGTGCCAGCAGCTTGGCTAGCGGGAGGGACGAGCAGTACTTC. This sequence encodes CASSLASGRDEQYF.